The 7 T cell receptor beta chains listed next were all sequenced from one sample in a study of blood T cell repertoires in COVID-19 (TCRdb year 2020). The library came from the immunoSEQ multiplex PCR assay. TCRdb stores this immuneACCESS table with in-frame sequences only. Part of the clones is absent; in the studies checked, under half of the shortfall reflects unresolved V genes, and no reason is known for the rest. A total of about 160,000 clones appear in this sample, around 80% of them only once. The ten largest make up more than 3% of the sample. The specimen was PBMCs or T cells enriched from blood (not recorded which). Receptor source: a woman aged 60-75 years who had recovered from COVID-19.

As concerns this clone: The germline gene is not matched at one end of the junction; a read error may be the cause. The chain carries TRBV18 and TRBJ1-2; 7 bases are a match to TRBD1. Germline values: CDR1 KGHSH, CDR2 LQKENI. The length of the CDR3 is 12 residues. The CDR3 loop is CASSLNTGDPNF. Here the CDR3 DNA reads TGTGCCAGCTCACTTAATACAGGGGACCCAAACTTC.

V and J are TRBV7-2 and TRBJ2-7; 10 bases agree with TRBD2. V trimming: 4 bases; J trimming: 3 bases; junction bases outside the gene matches: 6. Germline V gene data show CDR1 as SGHTA and CDR2 as FQGNSA. This CDR3 is built from 15 residues. As DNA, the CDR3 is TGTGCCAGCAGCTCAGGACCTAGCGGGGGCTACGAGCAGTACTTC. Its translation: CASSSGPSGGYEQYF.

The chain couples TRBV27 to TRBJ2-3; 8 positions agree with TRBD2. This CDR3 comprises 16 residues. Germline values: CDR1 MNHEY, CDR2 SMNVEV (reference sequence). V shed 3 bases, J shed 1 base, and the junction held 6 bases outside the gene matches. CDR3 nucleotide sequence: TGTGCCAGCAGTTTCTTGGTAGCGGGGCGCACAGATACGCAGTATTTT. Protein: CASSFLVAGRTDTQYF.

This chain links TRBV5-5 with TRBJ2-3, with a weak D call TRBD1 (6 bases). Germline values: CDR1 SGHKS, CDR2 YYEKEE (reference sequence). The CDR3 spans 15 residues. V lost 0 bases, J lost 4 bases, and 12 bases lay in between. The DNA of the CDR3 is TGTGCCAGCAGCTTGGACTTACAGGGCCCAGATACGCAGTATTTT. This codes for CASSLDLQGPDTQYF.

In this sample, this clone turned up once. This rearrangement joins TRBV15 to TRBJ2-1; 8 nucleotides line up with TRBD1. The CDR3 length is 14 residues. V shed 6 bases and J 4 bases; nucleotides not matched to a gene: 5. Germline V gene data show CDR1 as LNHNV and CDR2 as YYDKDF (reference sequence). In DNA, the CDR3 is TGTGCCACCAGGCCCGGGACAGGATACAATGAGCAGTTCTTC. It translates to CATRPGTGYNEQFF.

This rearrangement joins TRBV2 to TRBJ1-5; D is undetermined. V lost 0 bases, J lost 3 bases, and 9 bases lay in between. This CDR3 is built from 15 residues. Germline loops: CDR1 SNHLY, CDR2 FYNNEI. The CDR3 sequence is CASSEAMRANQPQHF. The CDR3 DNA reads as TGTGCCAGCAGTGAAGCAATGAGGGCCAATCAGCCCCAGCATTTT.

In its sample, this clone was seen once. The chain couples TRBV3-1 (or the pseudogene TRBV3-2) to TRBJ2-3; 11 bases align to TRBD2. The CDR3 has 16 amino acids. V lost 3 bases and J lost 4; bases outside the gene matches: 6. Germline CDR1 and CDR2: LGHDT and YNNKEL (reference sequence). CDR3 sequence (DNA): TGTGCCAGCAGCCATATAGCGGGGGGGGCATCAGATACGCAGTATTTT. It specifies CASSHIAGGASDTQYF.